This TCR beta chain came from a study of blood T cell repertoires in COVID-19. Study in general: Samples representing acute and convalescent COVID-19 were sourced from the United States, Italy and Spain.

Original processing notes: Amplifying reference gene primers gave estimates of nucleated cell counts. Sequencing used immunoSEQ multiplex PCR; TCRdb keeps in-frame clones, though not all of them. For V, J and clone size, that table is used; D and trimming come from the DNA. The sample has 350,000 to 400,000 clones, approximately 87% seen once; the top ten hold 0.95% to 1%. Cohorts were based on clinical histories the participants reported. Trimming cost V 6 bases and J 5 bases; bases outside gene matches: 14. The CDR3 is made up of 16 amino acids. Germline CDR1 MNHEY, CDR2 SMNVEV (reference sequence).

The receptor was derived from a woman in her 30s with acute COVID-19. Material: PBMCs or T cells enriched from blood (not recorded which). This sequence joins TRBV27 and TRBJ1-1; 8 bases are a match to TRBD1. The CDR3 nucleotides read TGTGCCAGCAGCCGACCCCAGGGGGCAGGAGGGACTGAAGCTTTCTTT. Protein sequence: CASSRPQGAGGTEAFF.